This TCR beta chain comes out of a study of CD8 T cell repertoires and HIV-1 epitope variants. Study details: Controls included no peptide, Ebola AY9 epitope, and a CMV, EBV, flu pool. Tested: three Gag epitope families, Nef HW9 and YT9.

The protocol was immunoSEQ multiplex PCR, while the TCRdb copy is restricted to in-frame clones and leaves out a portion. The sample holds roughly 4,700 clones, 66% seen once. Whole-study results and caveats: Only beta chains were identified, marking proliferation to antigen, not function.

The CDR3 consists of 14 residues. Germline lookup yields CDR1 LGHNA and CDR2 YSLEER. V was cut by 0 bases and J by 0 bases, with 6 bases left in between. Of note for this clone: Its target is not known.

The clonotype was recovered from a male donor with HIV. Material: cultured CD8+ T cells derived from PBMCs. The gene calls are TRBV4-3 and TRBJ2-7, with D unresolved. The DNA of the CDR3 is TGCGCCAGCAGCCAAGATGGGTACTCCTACGAGCAGTACTTC. Translated, it gives CASSQDGYSYEQYF.